What follows is one TCR beta chain and its context. Its antigen is unknown. Per-nucleotide qualities are absent, and no much larger clonotype sits a single base away. The data stem from a study of cytomegalovirus exposure and HLA in healthy donors (dated 2017 in TCRdb). As for the study more broadly: According to an earlier analysis of around 600 of the donors, some 170 million T cells yielded 117 million unique TCR beta sequences and around 300 Gb of sequence data. An early release covering roughly 640 HLA-typed donors comprised 250 to 350 gigabases of sequencing data and around 80 million unique TCR sequences. The genetic ancestry cluster associated with self-reported Caucasian donors included 65% to 90% of the 300 to 450 genotyped donors. The study aimed to test whether signatures of past pathogen exposure could be identified by cataloging public T cell receptors. The T cell repertoires of 666 subjects were profiled by immunosequencing and related to cytomegalovirus serostatus. In addition to the first cohort of 666 subjects, a separate validation cohort of 130 or so different subjects was used. The study combined high-throughput TCR immunosequencing, statistical association of individual TCRs with disease status, and machine learning to predict cytomegalovirus infection status. A later analysis re-examined previously published TCR beta repertoires from more than 600 donors and added high-resolution HLA genotyping to investigate patterns of TCR occurrence. In the later analysis, no new phenotypic data were used to find candidate immune exposures; instead, reliance was placed on TCR beta sequences and their occurrence across donors. To decide whether each TCR beta V gene segment behaved as functional or pseudogenic, an earlier analysis of nearly 600 of the donors relied on high-throughput TCR beta sequencing. Donor age, sex, ethnicity and CMV serostatus were compiled alongside the repertoire data. A later genetic analysis used genome-wide SNP genotypes for about 60% of the roughly 670 donors, treating that subset as a discovery cohort. All discovery cohort repertoires had been generated using a single sequencing platform. HLA typing included class I and class II loci at four-digit resolution. Typing coverage varied by locus: roughly 629-630 donors for A, B, C, DRB1 and DQB1; roughly 510 for DQA1; approximately 610 for DPA1; some 470 for DPB1. Four or five DR-DQ haplotypes were handled as single units for association and clustering, since linkage in the cohort was strong. On average, over 200,000 unique TCR beta nucleotide sequences were sequenced per donor among some 420 genotyped donors of the cohort, with around 19% of those sequences being non-productive.

Library prep was done by the immunoSEQ multiplex PCR assay. A mixture of 60 forward primers for TCR Vbeta segments and 13 reverse primers for TCR Jbeta segments was used in the multiplex PCR. Amplification of the CDR3 region of rearranged TCR beta genes was performed with a multiplex PCR assay on genomic DNA. The Illumina HiSeq System was used to sequence the amplified TCR beta libraries as 87-base-pair reads. As for how the authors treated the data: A later analysis counted approximately 84 million unique TCR beta chains across the 690 or so repertoires, and around 12 million of these chains were shared by at least two donors. Raw reads were error-corrected and collapsed into unique sequences with a nearest-neighbor algorithm that merged closely related sequences to remove PCR and sequencing errors. To assign V, D and J gene segments, CDR3 sequences were aligned to IMGT reference sequences. For a sequence to be retained, a match of at least six nucleotides was required to both a V gene segment and a J gene segment. A rearrangement counted as productive if the CDR3 had no stop codons and remained in frame with V and J, and every other rearrangement counted as non-productive. CDR3 was defined according to IMGT convention as the region running from the second conserved V-encoded cysteine to the conserved J-encoded phenylalanine. The earlier analysis of 500 to 750 of the donors excluded any sequence lacking an unambiguous match to a single V gene segment. An earlier analysis of a few hundred of the donors called V segments functional above 56.7% productive rearrangements and segregating when the between-donor standard deviation exceeded 5%. To diagnose cytomegalovirus status from the catalog of TCR beta chain sequences, a statistical classification framework was built. V and J gene assignment, in a later analysis, came from comparing TCR nucleotide sequences with IMGT/GENE-DB human TR gene sequences. A later analysis assigned CDR3 sequences and most-parsimonious VDJ recombination scenarios with the TCRdist pipeline. A later analysis defined each TCR beta chain by its CDR3 amino acid sequence plus V-gene family, and excluded reads lacking a unique V-gene family. A later analysis removed nearly 600 highly shared, low-generation-probability nucleotide sequences to deal with suspected cross-contamination and a sequencing artifact. A later analysis calculated a clonal expansion index for each public chain from normalized within-repertoire ranks of inferred template counts. In a later analysis, generation probabilities were computed with a VDJ recombination model fitted to out-of-frame rearrangements, and the resulting probabilities were checked against IGoR. In a later analysis, TCR-TCR, TCR-HLA and TCR-CMV co-occurrence was scored with hypergeometric tests, and a repertoire-size bias correction was applied to TCR pairs. False discovery rates were estimated in a later analysis by permuting HLA or CMV assignments 20 times. In a later analysis, co-occurring TCRs were grouped with DBSCAN, and TCRdist sequence similarity was added when clustering was performed within HLA-allele-positive subsets. Repertoires with fewer than 30,000 or more than 120,000 public chains, plus five repertoires with anomalous nucleotide sharing, were excluded from co-occurrence clustering. As stored in TCRdb, this immuneACCESS dataset retains in-frame rearrangements with V and J assigned. A fraction of the clones does not appear; measured against another copy, unresolved V genes explain less than half of the discrepancy, and the remainder lacks a known reason. D and trimming come from the DNA, and the V and J calls and clone size come from that table. This sample has roughly 160,000 clones in its table, and around 72% of those were observed once. The ten largest account for around 2.5% of the sample.

Taken from the germline V gene, the CDR1 and CDR2 loops are KGHSH and LQKENI. V gives up 3 bases and J gives up 2 bases, and the segment between their germline ends measures 13 bases. CDR3 length: 15 amino acids, cysteine to phenylalanine. The kept DNA is CDR3 alone, 45 bases in frame from the first base. Broad study findings and their caveats: According to a later genetic analysis, donors in an Asian-associated ancestry cluster had fewer N-insertions in productive TCRs than the approximately 690-donor mean. According to the authors, the approach could potentially be generalized to other disease states and immunological phenotypes. A later analysis reported that several top co-occurrence clusters appeared linked to parvovirus B19, influenza, CMV and Epstein-Barr virus. The sequencing pipeline was judged likely to have produced a cluster of highly shared sequence variants as a technical artifact. Most TCR sequences were seen in very few donors, while some public TCRs were found in many individuals. A total of fewer than 200 TCR beta chains were listed by the study as associated with cytomegalovirus. Strong co-occurrence of HLA alleles, especially DR and DQ, made assigning TCR associations to individual alleles difficult. A further reported finding was that TCR beta sequences accurately predicted the HLA-A and HLA-B alleles for most subjects in the first cohort. In a later analysis, 15,000 to 20,000 TCR beta sequences were associated with specific HLA alleles at a false discovery rate of 0.05. The classifier was reported to diagnose cytomegalovirus status with high specificity and sensitivity in both the original cohort and the validation cohort. Some IMGT-functional V segments, including TRBV6-2 and TRBV6-3, could not be distinguished by the 87-base-pair reads and were therefore excluded. In vitro tests confirmed that a few of the cytomegalovirus-associated TCR beta chains recognize cytomegalovirus antigens. In an earlier analysis of over 550 of the donors, most TCR beta V segments were observed in productive rearrangements about 87% or about 30% of the time, broadly matching IMGT annotations. Presence/absence analyses assumed roughly uniform sequencing depth across donors, an assumption that may not hold. Only TCR beta chains were sequenced in this cohort, and the absence of alpha or paired-chain data limited detectable features. Because counts were too low, roughly 18 rarely observed V segments, including chromosome 9 orphons, were left out of the earlier analysis of approximately 580 of the donors. In a later genetic analysis, a missense DCLRE1C variant was associated with V-gene and J-gene trimming of TCR beta chains, and the association was replicated in an independent cohort. According to a later analysis, TCR association rates differed among HLA loci, with DRB1 alleles showing the most associated TCRs and HLA-C alleles showing the fewest. The only immune exposure information available for the cohort was CMV serostatus. Linkage disequilibrium might explain the correlated functional status among segregating V segments, but an unknown experimental factor could not be ruled out. In a later analysis, HLA-associated TCR beta chains were found to be more clonally expanded and to have lower generation probabilities than equally common non-associated chains. Because HLA typing was unavailable for some donors at each locus, only the typed subset was used in association tests. According to a later analysis, most CMV-associated TCR beta chains appeared to be HLA-restricted, and the HLA associations seemed to be driven largely by CMV exposure.

In total, approximately 610 healthy bone marrow donors made up the cohort. At the time of sampling, all cohort members were nominally healthy, though unrecorded immune exposures were likely present. The donor tested CMV seronegative and was one of the 352 seronegative cohort members. Each donor provided a peripheral blood sample, and peripheral blood mononuclear cells were used for TCR beta sequencing. Genomic DNA was extracted from the blood cell samples with the Qiagen DNeasy Blood Extraction Kit. Input material: PBMCs. The origin of this receptor is a female donor in good health and CMV-seronegative. The V and J genes are TRBV18 and TRBJ1-2, with the D gene not confidently named. CDR3 loop: CASSPLEGANYGYTF. The DNA sequence follows: TGTGCCAGCTCACCCTTGGAGGGAGCAAACTATGGCTACACCTTC.